Reported below is one T cell receptor (beta chain). This clone was recorded once. This receptor's antigen is unknown. No much larger clone is present one base from it, and per-base qualities are unavailable. The library was made by the immunoSEQ multiplex PCR assay. The multiplex PCR relied on a mix of 60 forward primers for TCR Vbeta segments and 13 reverse primers for TCR Jbeta segments. The CDR3 region of rearranged TCR beta genes was amplified from genomic DNA by a multiplex PCR assay. On the Illumina HiSeq System, the amplified TCR beta libraries were sequenced as 87-base-pair reads. The source study handled its data this way. A later analysis tallied tens of millions of unique TCR beta chains across the 700 or so repertoires, and about 10 million of those chains were shared by two or more donors. Raw reads were error-corrected and collapsed into unique sequences by a nearest-neighbor algorithm in which closely related sequences were merged to remove PCR and sequencing errors. Alignment of CDR3 sequences to IMGT reference sequences was used to assign V, D and J gene segments. For a sequence to be retained, at least a six-nucleotide match to both a V gene segment and a J gene segment was required. A rearrangement counted as productive if the CDR3 had no stop codons and remained in frame with V and J, and every other rearrangement counted as non-productive. CDR3 was defined by IMGT convention, running from the second conserved V-encoded cysteine to the conserved J-encoded phenylalanine. In an earlier analysis of more than 550 of the donors, sequences lacking an unambiguous match to a single V gene segment were excluded. In an earlier analysis of 587 of the donors, V segments were called functional above 56.7% productive rearrangements and were called segregating when the between-donor standard deviation exceeded 5%. A statistical classification framework was built to diagnose cytomegalovirus status from the catalog of TCR beta chain sequences. In a later analysis, TCR nucleotide sequences were compared against IMGT/GENE-DB human TR gene sequences so that V and J genes could be assigned. Using the TCRdist pipeline, a later analysis assigned CDR3 sequences along with most-parsimonious VDJ recombination scenarios. In a later analysis, every TCR beta chain was defined by the combination of its CDR3 amino acid sequence and its V-gene family, and reads without a unique V-gene family were dropped. In a later analysis, 550 to 650 highly shared, low-generation-probability nucleotide sequences were removed to address suspected cross-contamination and a sequencing artifact. In a later analysis, a clonal expansion index for each public chain was calculated from normalized within-repertoire ranks of inferred template counts. In a later analysis, generation probabilities were computed with a VDJ recombination model fitted to out-of-frame rearrangements, and the resulting probabilities were checked against IGoR. In a later analysis, TCR-TCR, TCR-HLA and TCR-CMV co-occurrence was scored with hypergeometric tests, and a repertoire-size bias correction was applied to TCR pairs. To estimate false discovery rates, a later analysis permuted the HLA or CMV assignments 20 times. A later analysis grouped co-occurring TCRs with DBSCAN, adding TCRdist sequence similarity when clustering within HLA-allele-positive subsets. Repertoires with fewer than 30,000 or more than 120,000 public chains were left out of co-occurrence clustering, as were five repertoires with anomalous nucleotide sharing. What TCRdb holds here is the immuneACCESS table cut down to in-frame rearrangements. Part of the clones is not present; checked against another copy, under half of the missing clones reflect an unresolved V gene, and the others are unexplained. V and J calls plus clone size are reproduced from that table; the DNA served to infer D and trimming. The sample table records 250,000 to 350,000 clones; more than 80% of these occur just once. The biggest ten clones account for 3.5% to 4% of the sample.

The cohort comprised some 680 healthy bone marrow donors. All cohort members were sampled while nominally healthy, although unrecorded immune exposures were likely present. The donor tested CMV seropositive, placing the donor among the 250 to 300 seropositive members of the cohort. Each donor provided a peripheral blood sample, and peripheral blood mononuclear cells were used for TCR beta sequencing. Genomic DNA was extracted from the blood cell samples with the Qiagen DNeasy Blood Extraction Kit. The data were taken from a study of cytomegalovirus exposure and HLA in healthy donors (dated by TCRdb to about 2017). For context, the study as a whole: An earlier analysis of roughly 500 of the donors reported about 250 Gb of sequence data and roughly 100 million unique TCR beta sequences from roughly 180 million T cells. An early release covering roughly 640 HLA-typed donors comprised approximately 290 gigabases of sequencing data and around 85 million unique TCR sequences. The genetic ancestry cluster associated with self-reported Caucasian donors included 65% to 90% of the roughly 400 genotyped donors. The study was designed to test whether signatures of past pathogen exposure could be identified by cataloging public T cell receptors. The study profiled the T cell repertoires of 500 to 800 subjects by immunosequencing and related them to cytomegalovirus serostatus. A separate validation cohort of some 130 different subjects was used in addition to the approximately 700-subject first cohort. The study combined high-throughput TCR immunosequencing, statistical association of individual TCRs with disease status, and machine learning to predict cytomegalovirus infection status. To study patterns of TCR occurrence, a later analysis re-analyzed previously published TCR beta repertoires from 550 to 800 donors and added high-resolution HLA genotyping. Rather than drawing on any new phenotypic data, the later analysis identified candidate immune exposures from TCR beta sequences and the way those sequences occurred across donors. To decide whether each TCR beta V gene segment behaved as functional or pseudogenic, an earlier analysis of some 600 of the donors relied on high-throughput TCR beta sequencing. Donor age, sex, ethnicity and CMV serostatus were compiled together with the repertoire data. In a later genetic analysis, genome-wide SNP genotypes for about 55% of the roughly 670 donors were used, and that subset was treated as a discovery cohort. All discovery cohort repertoires had been generated using a single sequencing platform. HLA typing included class I and class II loci at four-digit resolution. The number of typed donors differed by locus: about 629-630 for A, B, C, DRB1 and DQB1; about 520 for DQA1; over 600 for DPA1; and approximately 450 for DPB1. Roughly 5 DR-DQ haplotypes were treated as single units for association and clustering because of strong linkage in the cohort. Among some 400 genotyped donors of the cohort, an average of around 250,000 unique TCR beta nucleotide sequences was sequenced per donor, of which 15% to 20% were non-productive. On the study overall, not on this receptor specifically: Most CMV-associated TCR beta chains appeared to be HLA-restricted in a later analysis, and the HLA associations seemed to be driven largely by CMV exposure. Because counts were too low, more than 15 rarely observed V segments, including chromosome 9 orphons, were excluded from the earlier analysis of several hundred of the donors. It was suggested by the authors that the approach could potentially be generalized to other disease states and immunological phenotypes. An association between a missense DCLRE1C variant and V-gene and J-gene trimming of TCR beta chains was found in a later genetic analysis and replicated in an independent cohort. Most TCR sequences were observed very rarely across donors, whereas some public TCRs were present in many individuals. A further reported finding was that TCR beta sequences accurately predicted the HLA-A and HLA-B alleles for most subjects in the first cohort. In both the original and validation cohorts, the classifier was reported to diagnose cytomegalovirus status with high specificity and sensitivity. A later genetic analysis reported fewer N-insertions in productive TCRs among donors in an Asian-associated ancestry cluster than the roughly 700-donor mean. The study gave a list of 150 to 200 TCR beta chains associated with cytomegalovirus. A few of the identified cytomegalovirus-associated TCR beta chains were confirmed in vitro to be specific for cytomegalovirus antigens. Linkage disequilibrium might explain the correlated functional status among segregating V segments, but an unknown experimental factor could not be ruled out. Several of the top co-occurrence clusters appeared to be linked to parvovirus B19, influenza, CMV and Epstein-Barr virus, according to a later analysis. A cluster of highly shared sequence variants was judged likely to be a technical artifact of the sequencing pipeline. Sequencing depth was assumed to be roughly uniform across donors in the presence/absence analyses, though that assumption may not hold. Immune exposure information for the cohort was limited to CMV serostatus. The 87-base-pair reads could not distinguish some IMGT-functional V segments, including TRBV6-2 and TRBV6-3, so those segments were excluded. In a later analysis, HLA-associated TCR beta chains showed more clonal expansion and lower generation probabilities than non-associated chains that were equally common. A later analysis found that TCR association rates varied across HLA loci, with DRB1 alleles showing the most associated TCRs and HLA-C alleles the fewest. In an earlier analysis of 450 to 750 of the donors, most TCR beta V segments appeared in productive rearrangements about 87% or about 30% of the time, broadly matching IMGT annotations. Strong co-occurrence of HLA alleles, especially DR and DQ, made assigning TCR associations to individual alleles difficult. Only TCR beta chains were sequenced in this cohort, and the absence of alpha or paired-chain data limited detectable features. HLA typing was unavailable for some donors at each locus, so association tests used only the typed subset. At a false discovery rate of 0.05, a later analysis linked under 20,000 TCR beta sequences to specific HLA alleles.

From the cysteine through the phenylalanine, the CDR3 covers 15 amino acids. Only the CDR3 portion is preserved as DNA: 45 bases, with reading frame beginning at the first base. CDR1 and CDR2 were assigned from the germline V gene (reference sequence) as SEHNR and FQNEAQ. For this chain, trimming is 6 bases at the V end and 6 bases at the J end, and the number of junction bases without a gene match is 14. Sequencing used PBMCs. The sequence came from a man in his forties or fifties in good health and CMV-seropositive. The chain uses TRBV7-9 and TRBJ2-7, with 7 bases in between that match TRBD1. The CDR3 in this case is CASSPETGTLREQYF. The nucleotide sequence is TGTGCCAGCAGTCCGGAGACAGGGACCCTACGCGAGCAGTACTTC.